This T cell receptor beta chain stems from a study of cytomegalovirus exposure and HLA in healthy donors. Across the study: In an early release, HLA-typed donors contributed 80 million to 95 million unique TCR sequences. Of roughly 400 genotyped donors, around 80% grouped in the Caucasian-associated ancestry cluster.

The PCR used 60 Vbeta and 13 Jbeta primers. Libraries were prepared by immunoSEQ multiplex PCR; TCRdb keeps only in-frame clonotypes and omits some of them. Among about 130,000 clones listed, roughly 70% were seen once. The sample holds one count of this clone. CDR1 and CDR2 (germline): LNHNV, YYDKDF (reference sequence). This CDR3 is 12 amino acids long. V gave up 8 bases and J gave up 7 bases, with 14 bases separating them. The receptor was derived from a man aged 35 to 55 in good health and CMV-seropositive. This rearrangement joins TRBV15 to TRBJ2-5; D might be TRBD2 (6 bases). Sequenced input: PBMCs. This CDR3 is CATAEVGGTQYF. The CDR3 coding sequence is TGTGCCACCGCTGAGGTCGGGGGGACCCAGTACTTC.